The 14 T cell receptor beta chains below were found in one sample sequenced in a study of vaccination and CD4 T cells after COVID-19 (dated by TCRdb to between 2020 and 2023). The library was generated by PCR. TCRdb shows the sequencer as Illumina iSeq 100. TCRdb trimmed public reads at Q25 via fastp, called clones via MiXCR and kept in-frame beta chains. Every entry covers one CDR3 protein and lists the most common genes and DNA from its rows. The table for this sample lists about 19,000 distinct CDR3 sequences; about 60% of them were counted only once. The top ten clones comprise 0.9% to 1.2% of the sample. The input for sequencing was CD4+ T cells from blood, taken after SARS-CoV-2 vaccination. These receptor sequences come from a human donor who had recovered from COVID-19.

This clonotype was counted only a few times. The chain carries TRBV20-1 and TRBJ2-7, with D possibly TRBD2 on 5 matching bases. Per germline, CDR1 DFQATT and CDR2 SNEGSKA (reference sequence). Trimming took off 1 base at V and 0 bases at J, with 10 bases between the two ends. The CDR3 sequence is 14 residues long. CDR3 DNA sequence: TGCAGTGCTAGAGCGGGGTGGAGCTCCTACGAGCAGTACTTC. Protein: CSARAGWSSYEQYF.

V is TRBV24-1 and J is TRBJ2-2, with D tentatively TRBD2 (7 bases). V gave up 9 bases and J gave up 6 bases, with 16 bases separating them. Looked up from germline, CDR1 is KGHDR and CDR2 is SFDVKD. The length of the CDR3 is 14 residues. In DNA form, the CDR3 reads TGTGCCACCGGGGGGGCGAAAGGTCCCGGGGAGCTGTTTTTT. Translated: CATGGAKGPGELFF.

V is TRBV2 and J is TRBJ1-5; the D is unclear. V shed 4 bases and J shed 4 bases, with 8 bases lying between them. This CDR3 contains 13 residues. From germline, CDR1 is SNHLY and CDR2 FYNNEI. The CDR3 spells CASSVQENQPQHF. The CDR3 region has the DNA TGTGCCAGCAGTGTGCAGGAGAATCAGCCCCAGCATTTT.

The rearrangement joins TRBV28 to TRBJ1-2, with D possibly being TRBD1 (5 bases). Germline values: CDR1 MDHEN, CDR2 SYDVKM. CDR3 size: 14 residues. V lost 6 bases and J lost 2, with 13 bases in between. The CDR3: CASRPTGPNYGYTF. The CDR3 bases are TGTGCCAGCAGGCCTACAGGACCCAACTATGGCTACACCTTC.

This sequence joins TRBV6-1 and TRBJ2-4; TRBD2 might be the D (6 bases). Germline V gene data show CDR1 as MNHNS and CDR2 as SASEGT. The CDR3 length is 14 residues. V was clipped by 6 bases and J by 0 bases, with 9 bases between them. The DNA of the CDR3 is TGTGCCAGCAGCCGACTAGTAGCCAAAAACATTCAGTACTTC. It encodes CASSRLVAKNIQYF.

The CDR3 protein is CASGRTAYEQYF. CDR3 bases: TGTGCCAGCGGGAGGACAGCCTACGAGCAGTACTTC. V gene TRBV2 combines with J gene TRBJ2-7, with D possibly called TRBD1 or TRBD2 (6 bases each). The V and J ends lost 8 bases and 2 bases respectively, with 10 bases between them. Germline CDR1 is SNHLY and CDR2 is FYNNEI. The length of the CDR3 is 12 residues. Full variable domain (rest looked up from reference TRBV2 and TRBJ2-7): EPEVTQTPSHQVTQMGQEVILRCVPISNHLYFYWYRQILGQKVEFLVSFYNNEISEKSEIFDDQFSVERPDGSNFTLKIRSTKLEDSAMYFCASGRTAYEQYFGPGTRLTVT.

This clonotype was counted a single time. The CDR3 region is CASSPPREGTFF. The CDR3 DNA is TGTGCCAGCTCACCACCTCGGGAAGGAACTTTCTTT. This chain uses TRBV18 with TRBJ1-1; D ambiguous. Germline V gene lookup returns CDR1 KGHSH and CDR2 LQKENI. CDR3 size: 12 residues. The V end lost 0 bases, the J end lost 12 bases, and 11 bases lay between the germline ends.

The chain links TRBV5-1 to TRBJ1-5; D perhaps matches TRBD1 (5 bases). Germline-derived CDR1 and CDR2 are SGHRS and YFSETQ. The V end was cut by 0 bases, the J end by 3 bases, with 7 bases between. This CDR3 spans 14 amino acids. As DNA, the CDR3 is TGCGCCAGCAGCTTGGGAGGGGACAATCAGCCCCAGCATTTT. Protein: CASSLGGDNQPQHF.

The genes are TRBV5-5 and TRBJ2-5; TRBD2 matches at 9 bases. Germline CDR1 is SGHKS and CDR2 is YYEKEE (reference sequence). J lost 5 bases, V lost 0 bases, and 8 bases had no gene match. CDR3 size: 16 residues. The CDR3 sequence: CASSLGGLAGTETQYF. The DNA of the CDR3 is TGTGCCAGCAGCTTGGGCGGCCTAGCGGGAACGGAGACCCAGTACTTC.

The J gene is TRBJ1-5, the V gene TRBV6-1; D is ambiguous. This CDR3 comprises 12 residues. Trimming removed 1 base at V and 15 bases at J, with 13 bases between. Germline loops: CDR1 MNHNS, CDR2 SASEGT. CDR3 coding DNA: TGTGCCAGCAGTGAAGAAGTAGGTGGAGGGCATTTT. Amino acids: CASSEEVGGGHF.

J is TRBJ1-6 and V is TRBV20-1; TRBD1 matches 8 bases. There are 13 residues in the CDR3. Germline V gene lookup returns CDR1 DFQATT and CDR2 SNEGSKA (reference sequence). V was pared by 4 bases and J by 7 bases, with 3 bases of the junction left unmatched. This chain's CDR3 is CSAIRTGNSPLHF. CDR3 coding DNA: TGCAGTGCTATTAGGACAGGGAATTCACCCCTCCACTTT.

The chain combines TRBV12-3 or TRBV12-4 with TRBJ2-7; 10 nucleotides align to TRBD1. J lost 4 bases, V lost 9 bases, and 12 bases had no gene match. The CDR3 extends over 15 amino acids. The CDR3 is CASSHRDRGGYEQYF. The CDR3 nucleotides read TGTGCCAGTTCGCACCGGGACAGGGGAGGGTACGAGCAGTACTTC.

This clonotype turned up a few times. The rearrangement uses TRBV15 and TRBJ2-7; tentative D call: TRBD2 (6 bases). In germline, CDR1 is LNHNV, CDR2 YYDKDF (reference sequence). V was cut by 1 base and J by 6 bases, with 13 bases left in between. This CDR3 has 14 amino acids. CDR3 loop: CATSRAPSGREQYF. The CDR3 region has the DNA TGTGCCACCAGCAGAGCTCCAAGCGGGCGCGAGCAGTACTTC.

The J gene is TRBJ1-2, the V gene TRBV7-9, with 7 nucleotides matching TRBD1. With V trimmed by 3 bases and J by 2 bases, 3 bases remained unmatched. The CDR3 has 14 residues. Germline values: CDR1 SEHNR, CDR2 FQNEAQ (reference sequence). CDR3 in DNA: TGTGCCAGCAGCTTCAGGGGGTTGAACTATGGCTACACCTTC. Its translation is CASSFRGLNYGYTF.